This T cell receptor beta chain was identified in a study of CD8+ T cells in alopecia areata (dated 2018 in TCRdb). Turning to the overall study: The treated patients, all with moderate-to-severe alopecia areata, were enrolled in an open-label pilot trial of oral tofacitinib given at 5 to 10 mg twice daily. Disease severity in treated patients was measured with the SALT score, which quantifies the percentage of affected scalp surface area. Patients received tofacitinib for 6 to 18 months and were then followed off drug for 6 months to check for delayed response and recurrence. TCRbeta CDR3 regions were amplified by immunoSEQ multiplex PCR with 35 Vbeta forward and 13 Jbeta reverse primers. On the human side, TCRbeta sequencing was run on scalp tissue and on sorted CD4+ and CD8+ peripheral blood T cells from healthy controls and from alopecia areata patients with either patchy or totalis/universalis disease. Scalp clonality was compared across normal scalp (n=4), patchy alopecia areata scalp (n=8), and alopecia totalis/universalis scalp (n=8). The RNA source kit depended on sample type: the PAXgene miRNA kit for fixed scalp, the miRNeasy kit for PBMCs, and the RNeasy kit for mouse skin. In both human patients and the C3H/HeJ mouse model, the study applied high-throughput TCRbeta sequencing to look at T cell clonal expansion in alopecia areata. Patients on tofacitinib were biopsied at baseline and after 4 and 24 weeks of treatment, and several of the patients also had a later scalp biopsy. General conclusions and limits of the study: Compared with normal scalp, lesional scalp, particularly in alopecia totalis/universalis, had higher clonality and more expanded CD8+ clones, which suggests antigenic drive. Because the treated cohort was small and had just a single nonresponder, larger studies are needed to establish links between baseline CD8+ expansion and response. Compared with mice, TCR sequences shared between patients were less clear, possibly partly because of HLA diversity across the patient population. Tofacitinib significantly lowered scalp clonality and the number of expanded CD8+ clones among the top 100 scalp clones. Many expanded lesional clones were found to persist in scalp and blood during tofacitinib treatment, and relapse after treatment cessation may be partly explained by this persistence. Resident alphabeta T cells in normal human skin are also sequenced, complicating scalp TCR repertoire analysis, unlike mouse skin dominated by gammadelta T cells.

The library was prepared using the immunoSEQ multiplex PCR assay. RNA was extracted from all samples and reverse transcribed into cDNA, which served as template for TCR sequencing. SuperScript III was used to make first-strand cDNA, primed with a 2:1 mix of oligo-dT and random hexamers. A synthetic immune receptor repertoire was used to measure amplification bias, and any remaining bias was corrected computationally. Under the source paper's analysis protocol: After raw reads were preprocessed to remove errors, the CDR3 was defined following IMGT conventions as running from the conserved cysteine to phenylalanine. Clonality was calculated as 1 minus Shannon entropy normalized by log2 of the number of productive unique TCRs. Scalp TCRbeta sequences were cross-referenced with sorted blood CD4 and CD8 repertoires so that the CD4 or CD8 identity of scalp clones could be inferred. TCRdb stores this immuneACCESS table with in-frame sequences only. Part of the clones is absent; in the studies checked, under half of the shortfall reflects unresolved V genes, and no reason is known for the rest. Clone size and the V and J calls come from that table; the DNA yielded D and trimming. This sample lists more than 130,000 clones; roughly four fifths were detected once. The ten largest make up 20% to 25% of the sample.

The time point label, as the study defines it: four to five weeks on oral tofacitinib. In light of the paper, this sample's treatment or condition label describes: oral pan-JAK inhibitor, 5-10 mg twice daily. From alopecia areata patients, peripheral blood was collected along with lesional scalp punch biopsies. PBMCs were isolated by density centrifugation and stained for CD3, CD4 and CD8, and CD4+ and CD8+ T cells were sorted on a FACSAria. Counted from cysteine to phenylalanine, this CDR3 has 18 amino acids. Just CDR3 DNA is preserved here, 54 bases in frame from base 1. Trimming leaves V shorter by 5 bases and J shorter by 5 bases, with the junction holding 12 bases beyond the gene matches. CDR1 and CDR2 are drawn from the germline V gene: MGHRA, YSYEKL. For this clone: Its antigen is still unknown. No clone much larger than this one lies a single base away; base qualities are absent.

Source: CD8+ T cells sorted from blood, taken at week 4, from a patient treated with tofacitinib. This chain is built from TRBV4-1 and TRBJ2-1, with TRBD2 matching 13 junction bases. This TCR was recovered from a human donor with alopecia areata. The DNA sequence is given as TGCGCCAGCAGCGCCGGACTAGCGGGGGCCCTGGGAAACAATGAGCAGTTCTTC. It translates as CASSAGLAGALGNNEQFF.